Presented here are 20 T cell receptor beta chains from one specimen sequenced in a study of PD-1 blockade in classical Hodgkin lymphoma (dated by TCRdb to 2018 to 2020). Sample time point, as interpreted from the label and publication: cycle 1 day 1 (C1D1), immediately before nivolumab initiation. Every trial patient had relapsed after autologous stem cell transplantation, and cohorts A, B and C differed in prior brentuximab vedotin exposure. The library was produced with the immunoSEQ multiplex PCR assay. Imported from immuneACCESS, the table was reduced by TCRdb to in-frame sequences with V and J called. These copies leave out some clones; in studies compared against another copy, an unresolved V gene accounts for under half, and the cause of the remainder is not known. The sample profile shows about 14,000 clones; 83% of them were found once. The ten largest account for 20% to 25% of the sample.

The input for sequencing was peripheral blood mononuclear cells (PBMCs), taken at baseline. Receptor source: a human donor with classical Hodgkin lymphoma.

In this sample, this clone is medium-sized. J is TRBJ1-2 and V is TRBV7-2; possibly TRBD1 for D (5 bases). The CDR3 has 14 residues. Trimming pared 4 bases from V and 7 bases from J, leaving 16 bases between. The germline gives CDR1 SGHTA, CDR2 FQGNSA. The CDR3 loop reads CASSSTGTVVGYTF. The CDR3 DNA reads TGTGCCAGCAGCTCTACCGGGACGGTGGTTGGCTACACCTTC.

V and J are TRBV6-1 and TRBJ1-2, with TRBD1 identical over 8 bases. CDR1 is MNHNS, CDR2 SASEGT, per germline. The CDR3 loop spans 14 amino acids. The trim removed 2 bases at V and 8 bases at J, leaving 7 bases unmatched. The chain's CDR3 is CASSEQGAFLGYTF. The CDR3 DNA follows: TGTGCCAGCAGTGAACAGGGGGCGTTTTTAGGCTACACCTTC.

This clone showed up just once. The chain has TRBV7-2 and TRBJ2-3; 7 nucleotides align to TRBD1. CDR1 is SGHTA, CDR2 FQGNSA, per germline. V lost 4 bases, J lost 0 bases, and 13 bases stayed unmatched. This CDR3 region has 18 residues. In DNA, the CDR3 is TGTGCCAGCAGCTCAGGAGCCGGGACAGTGTCGAGCACAGATACGCAGTATTTT. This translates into CASSSGAGTVSSTDTQYF.

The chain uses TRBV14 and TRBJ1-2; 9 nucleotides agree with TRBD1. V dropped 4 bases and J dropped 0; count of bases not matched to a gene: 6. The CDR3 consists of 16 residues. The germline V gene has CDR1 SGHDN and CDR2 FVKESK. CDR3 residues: CASSPRDRASNYGYTF. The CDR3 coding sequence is TGTGCCAGCAGCCCCCGGGACAGGGCATCTAACTATGGCTACACCTTC.

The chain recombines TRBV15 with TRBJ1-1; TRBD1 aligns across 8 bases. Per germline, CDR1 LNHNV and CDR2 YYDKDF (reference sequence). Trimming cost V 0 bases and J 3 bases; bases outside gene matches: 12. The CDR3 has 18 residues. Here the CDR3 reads CATSRDKDRDRRYTEAFF. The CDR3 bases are TGTGCCACCAGCAGAGATAAGGACAGGGACCGTCGATACACTGAAGCTTTCTTT.

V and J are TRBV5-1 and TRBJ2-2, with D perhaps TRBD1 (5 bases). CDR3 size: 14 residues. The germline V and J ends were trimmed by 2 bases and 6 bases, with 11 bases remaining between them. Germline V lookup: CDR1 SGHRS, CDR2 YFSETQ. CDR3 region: CASSFGRDAGELFF. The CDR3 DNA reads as TGCGCCAGCAGCTTTGGCAGGGATGCCGGGGAGCTGTTTTTT.

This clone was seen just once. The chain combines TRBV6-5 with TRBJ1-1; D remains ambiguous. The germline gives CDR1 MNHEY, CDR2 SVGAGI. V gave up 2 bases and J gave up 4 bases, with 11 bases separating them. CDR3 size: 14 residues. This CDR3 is CASSYGTGVTEAFF. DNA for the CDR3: TGTGCCAGCAGTTACGGTACGGGAGTCACTGAAGCTTTCTTT.

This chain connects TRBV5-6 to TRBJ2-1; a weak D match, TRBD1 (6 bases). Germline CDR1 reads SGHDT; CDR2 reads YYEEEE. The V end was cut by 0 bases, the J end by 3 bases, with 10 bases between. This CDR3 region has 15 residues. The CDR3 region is CASSLVGAGYNEQFF. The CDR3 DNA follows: TGTGCCAGCAGCTTGGTGGGGGCAGGCTACAATGAGCAGTTCTTC.

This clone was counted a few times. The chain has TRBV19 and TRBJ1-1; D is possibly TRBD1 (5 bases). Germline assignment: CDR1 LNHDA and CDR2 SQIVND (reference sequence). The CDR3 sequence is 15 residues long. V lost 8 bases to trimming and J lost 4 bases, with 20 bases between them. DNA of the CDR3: TGTGCCAGTTCGAACTACTACCGTGGGGGCACTGAAGCTTTCTTT. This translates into CASSNYYRGGTEAFF.

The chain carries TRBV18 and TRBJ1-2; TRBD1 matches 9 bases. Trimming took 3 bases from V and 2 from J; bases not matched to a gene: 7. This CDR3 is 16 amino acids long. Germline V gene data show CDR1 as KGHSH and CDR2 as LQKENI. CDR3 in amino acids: CASSPQNRGLNYGYTF. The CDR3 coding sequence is TGTGCCAGCTCACCGCAAAACAGGGGGCTGAACTATGGCTACACCTTC.

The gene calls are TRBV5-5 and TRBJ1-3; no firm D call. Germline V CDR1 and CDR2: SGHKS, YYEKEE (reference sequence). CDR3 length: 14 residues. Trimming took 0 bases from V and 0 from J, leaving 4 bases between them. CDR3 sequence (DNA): TGTGCCAGCAGCTTGGGGGGCTCTGGAAACACCATATATTTT. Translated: CASSLGGSGNTIYF.

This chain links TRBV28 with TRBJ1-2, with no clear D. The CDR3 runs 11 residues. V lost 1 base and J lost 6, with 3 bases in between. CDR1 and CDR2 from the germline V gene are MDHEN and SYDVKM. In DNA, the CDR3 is TGTGCCAGCAGTTTATACGATGGCTACACCTTC. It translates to CASSLYDGYTF.

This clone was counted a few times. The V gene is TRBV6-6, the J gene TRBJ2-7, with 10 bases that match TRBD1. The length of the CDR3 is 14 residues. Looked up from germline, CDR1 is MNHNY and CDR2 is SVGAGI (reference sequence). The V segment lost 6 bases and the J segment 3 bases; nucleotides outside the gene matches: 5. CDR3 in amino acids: CASSRQGASYEQYF. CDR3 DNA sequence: TGTGCCAGCAGCCGACAGGGGGCAAGCTACGAGCAGTACTTC.

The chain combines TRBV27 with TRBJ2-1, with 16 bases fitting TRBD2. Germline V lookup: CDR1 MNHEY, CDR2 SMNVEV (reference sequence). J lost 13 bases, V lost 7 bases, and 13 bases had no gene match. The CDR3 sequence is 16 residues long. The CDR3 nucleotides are TGTGCCAGCACCCCTCCGGGACTAGCGGGGGGGTCGGGTCAGTTCTTC. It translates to CASTPPGLAGGSGQFF.

The chain's CDR3 is CASSFPRRGIYEQYF. CDR3 sequence (DNA): TGTGCCAGCAGTTTTCCACGGCGGGGAATCTACGAGCAGTACTTC. The chain couples TRBV28 to TRBJ2-7; tentative D call: TRBD2 (6 bases). In germline, CDR1 is MDHEN, CDR2 SYDVKM. The length of the CDR3 is 15 residues. V shed 3 bases and J shed 3 bases, with 15 bases lying between them.

CDR3 in amino acids: CASSPLGFSGSYEQYF. CDR3 DNA: TGTGCCAGCAGCCCACTGGGGTTTTCGGGGTCCTACGAGCAGTACTTC. V is TRBV5-6 and J is TRBJ2-7, with a weak D call TRBD2 (5 bases). Germline V gene sequence: CDR1 SGHDT, CDR2 YYEEEE. This CDR3 has 16 residues. V lost 4 bases and J lost 1, with 18 bases in between.

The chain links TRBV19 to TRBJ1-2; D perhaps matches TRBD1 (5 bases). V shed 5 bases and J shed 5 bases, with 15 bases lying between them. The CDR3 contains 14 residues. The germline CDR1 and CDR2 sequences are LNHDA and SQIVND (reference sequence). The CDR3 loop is CASSPAGTVYGYTF. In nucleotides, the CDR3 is TGTGCCAGTAGTCCGGCGGGGACTGTTTATGGCTACACCTTC.

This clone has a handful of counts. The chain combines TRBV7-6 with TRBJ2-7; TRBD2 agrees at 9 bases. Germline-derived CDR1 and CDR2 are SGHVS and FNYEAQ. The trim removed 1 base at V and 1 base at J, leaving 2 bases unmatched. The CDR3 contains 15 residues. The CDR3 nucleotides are TGTGCCAGCAGCTTAGGGCGGGGGGGTTCCTACGAGCAGTACTTC. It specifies CASSLGRGGSYEQYF.

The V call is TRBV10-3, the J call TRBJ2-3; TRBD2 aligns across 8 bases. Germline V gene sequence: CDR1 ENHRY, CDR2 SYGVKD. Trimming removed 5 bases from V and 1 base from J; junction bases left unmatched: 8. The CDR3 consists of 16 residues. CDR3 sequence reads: CAISKSGGSGTDTQYF. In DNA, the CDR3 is TGTGCCATCAGTAAAAGCGGGGGCTCTGGCACAGATACGCAGTATTTT.

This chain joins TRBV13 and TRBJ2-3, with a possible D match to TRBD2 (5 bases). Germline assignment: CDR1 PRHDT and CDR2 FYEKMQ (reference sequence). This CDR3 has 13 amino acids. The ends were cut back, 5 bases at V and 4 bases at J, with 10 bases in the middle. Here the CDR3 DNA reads TGTGCCAGCAGCCCGGGGTATGCAGATACGCAGTATTTT. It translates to CASSPGYADTQYF.